The rows below give T cell receptor beta chains drawn from one sample of a study of cytomegalovirus exposure and HLA in healthy donors. The assay was immunoSEQ multiplex PCR, and TCRdb's table has in-frame clones only and misses some. The repertoire consists of some 110,000 clones, with approximately 89% occurring once and the leading ten covering 1.5% to 2%. Sequenced input: PBMCs. These TCRs come from a man aged 18 to 29 in good health and CMV-seronegative. CDR3s include the opening cysteine and the closing phenylalanine or tryptophan. The order of the fields is clone size, J gene, D gene, V gene, CDR3 DNA, CDR3 protein. A D gene is named only where the DNA matches it firmly. Clone size is stated in some rows and not others, as once, few, many or a class when expanded.

clone size: once; J gene: TRBJ2-7; D gene: TRBD1; V gene: TRBV28; CDR3 DNA: TGTGCCAGCATACAGGGGTCTCTCCTGCGCGAGCAGTACTTC; CDR3 protein: CASIQGSLLREQYF
clone size: -; J gene: TRBJ1-4; D gene: -; V gene: TRBV28; CDR3 DNA: TGTGCCAGCAGTCAGGGTAACGAAAAACTGTTTTTT; CDR3 protein: CASSQGNEKLFF
clone size: -; J gene: TRBJ2-1; D gene: -; V gene: TRBV5-4; CDR3 DNA: TGTGCCAGCAGCTTCGGGAAGGCAAATGAGCAGTTCTTC; CDR3 protein: CASSFGKANEQFF
clone size: -; J gene: TRBJ1-2; D gene: TRBD1; V gene: TRBV7-9; CDR3 DNA: TGTGCCAGCAGGATTACAGGGGGCCGCGTTCCCACCTTC; CDR3 protein: CASRITGGRVPTF
clone size: -; J gene: TRBJ2-1; D gene: TRBD2; V gene: TRBV27; CDR3 DNA: TGTGCCAGCAGCCACACAGCGGGGGGATACAATGAGCAGTTCTTC; CDR3 protein: CASSHTAGGYNEQFF
clone size: -; J gene: TRBJ1-2; D gene: TRBD1; V gene: TRBV7-9; CDR3 DNA: TGTGCCAGCAGCTTAGTAACAGGGGGCGTCGATGGCTACACCTTC; CDR3 protein: CASSLVTGGVDGYTF
clone size: -; J gene: TRBJ1-2; D gene: -; V gene: TRBV7-2; CDR3 DNA: TGTGCCAGCAGCTTAGCGCCCGCACTTAACTATGGCTACACCTTC; CDR3 protein: CASSLAPALNYGYTF
clone size: -; J gene: TRBJ2-5; D gene: -; V gene: TRBV5-4; CDR3 DNA: TGTGCCAGCAGAAATAGCCAGGGGAGCCAAGAGACCCAGTACTTC; CDR3 protein: CASRNSQGSQETQYF
clone size: -; J gene: TRBJ2-1; D gene: TRBD1; V gene: TRBV5-1; CDR3 DNA: TGCGCCAGCAGCCCCGGACAGGGGAATGAGCAGTTCTTC; CDR3 protein: CASSPGQGNEQFF
clone size: once; J gene: TRBJ2-7; D gene: -; V gene: TRBV29-1; CDR3 DNA: TGCAGCGTTGTGGACAGCTCCTACGAGCAGTACTTC; CDR3 protein: CSVVDSSYEQYF
clone size: -; J gene: TRBJ2-5; D gene: TRBD1; V gene: TRBV6-4; CDR3 DNA: TGTGCCAGCAGTGACACCGGACAGGGAAAGGAGCAAGAGACCCAGTACTTC; CDR3 protein: CASSDTGQGKEQETQYF
clone size: -; J gene: TRBJ2-3; D gene: -; V gene: TRBV27; CDR3 DNA: TGTGCCACACGATATGGCCGCACAGATACGCAGTATTTT; CDR3 protein: CATRYGRTDTQYF
clone size: -; J gene: TRBJ1-1; D gene: -; V gene: TRBV2; CDR3 DNA: TGTGCCAGCAGTCGGCAGGGAAGAAGGACTGAAGCTTTCTTT; CDR3 protein: CASSRQGRRTEAFF
clone size: -; J gene: TRBJ2-7; D gene: -; V gene: TRBV5-6; CDR3 DNA: TGTGCCAGCAGCTTGAAGCTCACAGTCACCTACGAGCAGTACTTC; CDR3 protein: CASSLKLTVTYEQYF
clone size: few; J gene: TRBJ2-3; D gene: TRBD2; V gene: TRBV19; CDR3 DNA: TGTGCCAGTAGTATCCTATTTCTGGCGGGGGGCGAGACAGATACGCAGTATTTT; CDR3 protein: CASSILFLAGGETDTQYF
clone size: -; J gene: TRBJ1-5; D gene: TRBD1; V gene: TRBV28; CDR3 DNA: TGTGCCAGCAGTTTTTTAGGGGGCAGGAATCAGCCCCAGCATTTT; CDR3 protein: CASSFLGGRNQPQHF
clone size: once; J gene: TRBJ2-2; D gene: -; V gene: TRBV13; CDR3 DNA: TGTGCCAGCAGCCGTCGGGGGGCTTTTCCCACCGGGGAGCTGTTTTTT; CDR3 protein: CASSRRGAFPTGELFF
clone size: -; J gene: TRBJ2-7; D gene: TRBD2; V gene: TRBV4-1; CDR3 DNA: TGCGCCAGCAGCCGAGAAATACTAGCGGGCTCCTACGAGCAGTACTTC; CDR3 protein: CASSREILAGSYEQYF
clone size: -; J gene: TRBJ2-7; D gene: TRBD2; V gene: TRBV6-4; CDR3 DNA: TGTGCCAGCAGTGAAAGACTAGCGGGAGCCCACGAGCAGTACTTC; CDR3 protein: CASSERLAGAHEQYF
clone size: -; J gene: TRBJ2-1; D gene: TRBD2; V gene: TRBV11-2; CDR3 DNA: TGTGCCAGCAGCTTAGGTTCGGCGGGGGGCTCCTACAATGAGCAGTTCTTC; CDR3 protein: CASSLGSAGGSYNEQFF
clone size: -; J gene: TRBJ2-1; D gene: -; V gene: TRBV25-1; CDR3 DNA: TGTGCCAGCAGTGAATACGGCGGGGGCCTAAGCTCCTACAATGAGCAGTTCTTC; CDR3 protein: CASSEYGGGLSSYNEQFF
clone size: once; J gene: TRBJ1-4; D gene: -; V gene: TRBV7-9; CDR3 DNA: TGTGCCAGCAGCTTAGTCCGGGGTGCTAATGAAAAACTGTTTTTT; CDR3 protein: CASSLVRGANEKLFF
clone size: few; J gene: TRBJ1-3; D gene: -; V gene: TRBV11-3; CDR3 DNA: TGTGCCAGCAGCTTAATTCCGGGAAACACCATATATTTT; CDR3 protein: CASSLIPGNTIYF
clone size: -; J gene: TRBJ1-4; D gene: -; V gene: TRBV27; CDR3 DNA: TGTGCCAGCAGTTCAGGGGTGGGTGAAAAACTGTTTTTT; CDR3 protein: CASSSGVGEKLFF
clone size: -; J gene: TRBJ1-5; D gene: -; V gene: TRBV9; CDR3 DNA: TGTGCCAGCAGCGTAGGGGGGGGCGGCAATCAGCCCCAGCATTTT; CDR3 protein: CASSVGGGGNQPQHF
clone size: -; J gene: TRBJ2-3; D gene: -; V gene: TRBV7-8; CDR3 DNA: TGTGCCAGCAGCCAGGAGGGTACGCAGTATTTT; CDR3 protein: CASSQEGTQYF
clone size: -; J gene: TRBJ2-7; D gene: -; V gene: TRBV28; CDR3 DNA: TGTGCCAGCAGTTTATTAATCTACGAGCAGTACTTC; CDR3 protein: CASSLLIYEQYF
clone size: once; J gene: TRBJ2-1; D gene: -; V gene: TRBV9; CDR3 DNA: TGTGCCAGCAGCGTAGATGTGAGCTCCTACAATGAGCAGTTCTTC; CDR3 protein: CASSVDVSSYNEQFF
clone size: -; J gene: TRBJ1-2; D gene: -; V gene: TRBV9; CDR3 DNA: TGTGCCAGCAGCACCTTTTACGGGGGGGCGGAAGGCTACACCTTC; CDR3 protein: CASSTFYGGAEGYTF
clone size: -; J gene: TRBJ1-2; D gene: -; V gene: TRBV28; CDR3 DNA: TGTGCCAGCAGAACCGGCGGGGGAGAAGGCGGCTACACCTTC; CDR3 protein: CASRTGGGEGGYTF
clone size: -; J gene: TRBJ1-2; D gene: -; V gene: TRBV6-5; CDR3 DNA: TGTGCCAGCAGTTACTCACCAGGGATTGGCTACACCTTC; CDR3 protein: CASSYSPGIGYTF
clone size: -; J gene: TRBJ1-1; D gene: TRBD1; V gene: TRBV7-8; CDR3 DNA: TGTGCCAGCAGCCTCCGGGACAGGGTGTGGGCCGAGGCCGTAGGAACTGAAGCTTTCTTT; CDR3 protein: CASSLRDRVWAEAVGTEAFF
clone size: -; J gene: TRBJ1-1; D gene: TRBD1; V gene: TRBV6-5; CDR3 DNA: TGTGCCAGCAGACCAGGACAGGAGGTGGCTGAAGCTTTCTTT; CDR3 protein: CASRPGQEVAEAFF
clone size: -; J gene: TRBJ2-3; D gene: -; V gene: TRBV27; CDR3 DNA: TGTGCCAGCAGTTCCCCCTCCCATCCAGCGGTCACAGATACGCAGTATTTT; CDR3 protein: CASSSPSHPAVTDTQYF
clone size: -; J gene: TRBJ1-2; D gene: -; V gene: TRBV7-9; CDR3 DNA: TGTGCCAGCAGCTTAAGGGCTGGGTCGGACAGAAACGGCTACACCTTC; CDR3 protein: CASSLRAGSDRNGYTF
clone size: -; J gene: TRBJ2-1; D gene: -; V gene: TRBV11-2; CDR3 DNA: TGTGCCAGCAGCTTAGAGAGACTAGGCGAGCAGTTCTTC; CDR3 protein: CASSLERLGEQFF
clone size: few; J gene: TRBJ1-6; D gene: -; V gene: TRBV29-1; CDR3 DNA: TGCAGCCCCAGACTGATAGACGATTCACCCCTCCACTTT; CDR3 protein: CSPRLIDDSPLHF
clone size: -; J gene: TRBJ2-5; D gene: -; V gene: TRBV21-1; CDR3 DNA: TGTGCCAGCAGCAAAGAGGGGGGACTAGAAGAGACCCAGTACTTC; CDR3 protein: CASSKEGGLEETQYF
clone size: -; J gene: TRBJ2-1; D gene: -; V gene: TRBV6-6; CDR3 DNA: TGTGCCAGCAGTTCACGACTGGAAGAGCAGTTCTTC; CDR3 protein: CASSSRLEEQFF
clone size: -; J gene: TRBJ1-1; D gene: TRBD1; V gene: TRBV15; CDR3 DNA: TGTGCCACTACTGAACTGGGACAGAGTTTAATGAACACTGAAGCTTTCTTT; CDR3 protein: CATTELGQSLMNTEAFF
clone size: -; J gene: TRBJ2-5; D gene: TRBD2; V gene: TRBV5-1; CDR3 DNA: TGCGCCAGCAGCCTGGGACTAGCGGGAGCGGAGGAAGAGACCCAGTACTTC; CDR3 protein: CASSLGLAGAEEETQYF
clone size: -; J gene: TRBJ2-7; D gene: -; V gene: TRBV29-1; CDR3 DNA: TGCAGCGTCGCCACAGTTTCTGGTGTCAGCTACGAGCAGTACTTC; CDR3 protein: CSVATVSGVSYEQYF